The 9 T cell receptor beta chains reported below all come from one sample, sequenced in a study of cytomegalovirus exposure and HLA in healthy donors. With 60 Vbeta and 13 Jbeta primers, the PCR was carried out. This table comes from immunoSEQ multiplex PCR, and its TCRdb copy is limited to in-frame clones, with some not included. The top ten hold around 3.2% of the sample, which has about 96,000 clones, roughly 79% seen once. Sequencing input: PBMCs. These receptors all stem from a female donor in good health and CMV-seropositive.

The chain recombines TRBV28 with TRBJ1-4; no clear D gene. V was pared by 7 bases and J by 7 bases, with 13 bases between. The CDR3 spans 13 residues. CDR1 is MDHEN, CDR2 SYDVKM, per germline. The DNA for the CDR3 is TGTGCCAGCACCCTGCTTGGGAGTGAAAAACTGTTTTTT. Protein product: CASTLLGSEKLFF.

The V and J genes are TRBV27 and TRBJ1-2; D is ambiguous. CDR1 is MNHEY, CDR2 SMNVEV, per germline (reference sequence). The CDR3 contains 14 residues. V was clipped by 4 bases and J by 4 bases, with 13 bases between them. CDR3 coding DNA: TGTGCCAGCAGTTGGGAGCTCGTCATCTATGGCTACACCTTC. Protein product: CASSWELVIYGYTF.

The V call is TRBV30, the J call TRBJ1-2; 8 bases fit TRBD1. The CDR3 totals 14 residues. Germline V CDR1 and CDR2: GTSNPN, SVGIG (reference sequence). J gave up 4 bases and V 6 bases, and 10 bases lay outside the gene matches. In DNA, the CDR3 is TGTGCCTGCGACCCGACAGGGGTAAGCTATGGCTACACCTTC. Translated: CACDPTGVSYGYTF.

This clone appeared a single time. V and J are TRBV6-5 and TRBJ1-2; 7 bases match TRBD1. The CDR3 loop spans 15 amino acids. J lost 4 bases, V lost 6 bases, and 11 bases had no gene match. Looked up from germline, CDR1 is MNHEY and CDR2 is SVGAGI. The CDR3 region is CASSSGGGRAYGYTF. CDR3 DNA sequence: TGTGCCAGCAGCTCAGGGGGTGGTCGGGCCTATGGCTACACCTTC.

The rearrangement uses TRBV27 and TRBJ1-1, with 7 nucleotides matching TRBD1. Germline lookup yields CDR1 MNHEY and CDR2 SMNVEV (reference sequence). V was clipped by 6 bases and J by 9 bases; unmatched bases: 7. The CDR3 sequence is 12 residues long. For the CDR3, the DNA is TGTGCCAGCAGAGGGCAGGGGGGACAAGCTTTCTTT. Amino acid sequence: CASRGQGGQAFF.

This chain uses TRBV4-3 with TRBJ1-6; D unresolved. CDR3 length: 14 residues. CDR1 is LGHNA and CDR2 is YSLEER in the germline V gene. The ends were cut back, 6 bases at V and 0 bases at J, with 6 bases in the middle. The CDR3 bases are TGCGCCAGCAGACAGAGCTCCTATAATTCACCCCTCCACTTT. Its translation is CASRQSSYNSPLHF.

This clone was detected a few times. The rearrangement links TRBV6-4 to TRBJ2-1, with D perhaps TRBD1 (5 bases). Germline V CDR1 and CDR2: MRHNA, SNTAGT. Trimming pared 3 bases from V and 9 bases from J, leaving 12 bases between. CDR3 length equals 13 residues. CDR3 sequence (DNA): TGTGCCAGCAGTGAAGGGGCAGCTAGTGAGCAGTTCTTC. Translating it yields CASSEGAASEQFF.

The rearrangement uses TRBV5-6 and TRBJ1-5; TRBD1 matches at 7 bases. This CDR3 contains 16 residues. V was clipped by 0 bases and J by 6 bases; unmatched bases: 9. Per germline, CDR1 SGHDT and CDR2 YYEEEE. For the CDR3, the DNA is TGTGCCAGCAGCTTGGCCGGCGACAGGGACAGTCAGCCCCAGCATTTT. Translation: CASSLAGDRDSQPQHF.

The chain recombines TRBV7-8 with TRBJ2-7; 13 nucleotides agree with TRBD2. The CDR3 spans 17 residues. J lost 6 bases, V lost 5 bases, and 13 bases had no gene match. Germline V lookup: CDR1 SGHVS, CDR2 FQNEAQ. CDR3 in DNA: TGTGCCAGCAGCCTACTACTAGCGGGAGGGCCGGTGAGCGAGCAGTACTTC. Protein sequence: CASSLLLAGGPVSEQYF.